This TCR beta chain derives from a study of blood T cell repertoires in COVID-19. Study-wide background: The United States, Italy and Spain were the sources of the acute and convalescent COVID-19 samples.

Per the original methods: Estimation of nucleated cell counts relied on the amplification of reference gene primers. Method: immunoSEQ multiplex PCR; TCRdb's copy keeps in-frame clones and lacks some. The V and J calls and the clone size are those of that table, but D and trimming were determined from the DNA. Of almost 200,000 clones listed, roughly 77% were seen once; the top ten hold under 7%. Seattle patients were enrolled while actively infected and followed longitudinally. Sequenced sample: peripheral blood. This sequence originates from a woman in her 40s with COVID-19, enrolled during active disease.

The CDR3 region is CAISEGQGLYNEQFF. As DNA, the CDR3 is TGTGCCATCAGTGAAGGACAGGGCCTCTACAATGAGCAGTTCTTC. V gene TRBV10-3 combines with J gene TRBJ2-1; 8 positions agree with TRBD1. This CDR3 has 15 amino acids. Germline lookup yields CDR1 ENHRY and CDR2 SYGVKD. The V and J ends lost 3 bases and 3 bases, in that order; junction bases with no gene match: 4.